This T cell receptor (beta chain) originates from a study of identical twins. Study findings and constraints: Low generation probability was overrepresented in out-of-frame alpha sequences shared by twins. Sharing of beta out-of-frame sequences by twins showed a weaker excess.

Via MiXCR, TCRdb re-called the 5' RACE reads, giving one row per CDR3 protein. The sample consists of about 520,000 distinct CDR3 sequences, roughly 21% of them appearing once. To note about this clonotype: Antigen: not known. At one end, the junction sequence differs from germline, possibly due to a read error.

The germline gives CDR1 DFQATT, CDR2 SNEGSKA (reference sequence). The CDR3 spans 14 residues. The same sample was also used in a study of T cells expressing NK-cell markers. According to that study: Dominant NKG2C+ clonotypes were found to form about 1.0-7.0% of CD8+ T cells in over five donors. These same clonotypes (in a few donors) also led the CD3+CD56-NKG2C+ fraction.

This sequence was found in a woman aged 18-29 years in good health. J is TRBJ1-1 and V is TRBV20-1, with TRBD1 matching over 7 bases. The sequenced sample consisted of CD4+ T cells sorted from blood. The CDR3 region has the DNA TGCAGTGCTAGAGGGGACAGCGAGAACACTGAAGTTTTCTTT. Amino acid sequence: CSARGDSENTEVFF.